The text below deals with one T cell receptor (beta chain). Its antigen is still unknown. The sample comes from a study of T cells after yellow fever vaccination. Turning to the study itself: Fractions containing few cells were prepared with SMART-Seq v4 Ultra Low Input. Findings and limits, study-wide: Peaking on day 5 versus 15, the secondary response was faster but weaker. Among all clonotypes, a small share was observed in both CD4 and CD8 compartments. Contaminants from the bulk population, in the form of abundant clonotypes, could be found in FACS-sorted repertoires.

Between the trimmed V and J ends, which lost 5 bases and 3 bases, there was a span of 29 bases. The CDR3 has 19 amino acids. Per the germline V gene, CDR1 is SGHRS and CDR2 is YFSETQ. Each CDR3 protein gets one entry after TCRdb re-called the 5' RACE reads with MiXCR. The sample lists 240,000 or so distinct CDR3 sequences, 6.9% occurring once. This rearrangement joins TRBV5-1 to TRBJ2-5; D gene unclear. This sample comprised CD4+ T cells sorted from PBMCs, obtained 15 days after the yellow fever booster vaccination. This TCR was recovered from a man aged 25 to 40 who received the YFV17D yellow fever vaccine. This CDR3 reads CASRNGLLVLKAAKETQYF. In nucleotides, the CDR3 is TGCGCCAGCAGGAATGGGCTTTTAGTCTTAAAAGCCGCTAAAGAGACCCAGTACTTC.